This T cell receptor beta chain was identified during a study of response to subunit inactivated influenza vaccine. Study-wide findings and caveats: After each seasonal influenza vaccination, few new T cells are recruited, the authors suggested.

V dropped 4 bases and J dropped 3 bases, with 22 bases sitting between them. There are 18 residues in the CDR3. CDR1 and CDR2 (germline): MGHDK, SYGVNS. This clonotype was seen a few times. Its antigen is as yet unknown. TCRdb ran MiXCR on the RT-PCR reads and lists one entry per CDR3 protein. The table lists fewer than 700,000 distinct CDR3 sequences, 13% of them singletons, with roughly 13% in the top ten. The source of this sequence is a man in his fifties who received an inactivated influenza vaccine. The material was PBMCs from blood, obtained about 6 weeks after vaccination. V is TRBV25-1 and J is TRBJ2-1; possible D gene TRBD2, 6 bases. CDR3 DNA: TGTGCCAGCAGTGGATTACAGGCGGGAAGTGGGTTCTACAATGAGCAGTTCTTC. This gives the protein CASSGLQAGSGFYNEQFF.